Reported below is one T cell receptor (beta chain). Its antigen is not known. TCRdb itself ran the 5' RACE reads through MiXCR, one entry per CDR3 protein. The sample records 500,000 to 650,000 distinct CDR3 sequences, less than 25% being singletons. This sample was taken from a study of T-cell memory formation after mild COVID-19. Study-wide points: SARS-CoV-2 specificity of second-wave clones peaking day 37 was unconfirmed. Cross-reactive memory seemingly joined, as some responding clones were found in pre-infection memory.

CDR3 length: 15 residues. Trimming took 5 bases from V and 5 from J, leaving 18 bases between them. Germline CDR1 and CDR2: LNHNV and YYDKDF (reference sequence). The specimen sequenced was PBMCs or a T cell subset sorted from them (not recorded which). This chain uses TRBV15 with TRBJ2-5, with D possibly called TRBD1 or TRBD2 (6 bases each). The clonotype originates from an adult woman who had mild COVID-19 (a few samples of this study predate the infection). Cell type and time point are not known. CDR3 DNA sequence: TGTGCCACCAGCGCCCCTAAAGGGGGGACTGAGACCCAGTACTTC. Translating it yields CATSAPKGGTETQYF.